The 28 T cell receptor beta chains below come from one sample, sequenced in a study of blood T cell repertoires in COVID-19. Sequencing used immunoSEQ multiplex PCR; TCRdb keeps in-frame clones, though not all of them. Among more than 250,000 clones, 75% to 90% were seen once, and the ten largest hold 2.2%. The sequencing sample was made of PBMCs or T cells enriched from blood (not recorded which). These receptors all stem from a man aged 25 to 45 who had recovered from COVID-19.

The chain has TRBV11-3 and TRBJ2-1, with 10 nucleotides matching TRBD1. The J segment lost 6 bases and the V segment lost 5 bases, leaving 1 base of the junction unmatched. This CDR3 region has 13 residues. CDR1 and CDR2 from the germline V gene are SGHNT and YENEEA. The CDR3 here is CASSRDRGNEQFF. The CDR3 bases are TGTGCCAGCAGCCGGGACAGGGGCAATGAGCAGTTCTTC.

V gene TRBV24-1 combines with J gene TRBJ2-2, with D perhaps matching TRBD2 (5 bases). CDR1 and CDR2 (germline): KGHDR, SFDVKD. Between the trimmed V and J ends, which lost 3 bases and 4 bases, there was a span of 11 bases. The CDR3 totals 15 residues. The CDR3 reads CATSDTDSGTGELFF. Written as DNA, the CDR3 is TGTGCCACCAGTGATACGGACTCGGGCACCGGGGAGCTGTTTTTT.

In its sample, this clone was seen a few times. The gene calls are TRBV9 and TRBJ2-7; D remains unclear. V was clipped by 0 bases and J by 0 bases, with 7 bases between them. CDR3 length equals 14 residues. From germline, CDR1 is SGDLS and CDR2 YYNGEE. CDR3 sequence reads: CASSVDMASYEQYF. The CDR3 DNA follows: TGTGCCAGCAGCGTAGATATGGCCTCCTACGAGCAGTACTTC.

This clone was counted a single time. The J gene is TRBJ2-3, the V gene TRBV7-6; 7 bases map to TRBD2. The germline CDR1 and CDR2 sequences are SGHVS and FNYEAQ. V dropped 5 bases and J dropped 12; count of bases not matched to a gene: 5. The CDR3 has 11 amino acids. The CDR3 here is CASSTGTTQYF. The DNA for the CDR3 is TGTGCCAGCAGCACCGGGACTACTCAGTATTTT. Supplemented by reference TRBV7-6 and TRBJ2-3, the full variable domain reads GAGVSQSPRYKVTKRGQDVALRCDPISGHVSLYWYRQALGQGPEFLTYFNYEAQQDKSGLPNDRFSAERPEGSISTLTIQRTEQRDSAMYRCASSTGTTQYFGPGTRLTVL.

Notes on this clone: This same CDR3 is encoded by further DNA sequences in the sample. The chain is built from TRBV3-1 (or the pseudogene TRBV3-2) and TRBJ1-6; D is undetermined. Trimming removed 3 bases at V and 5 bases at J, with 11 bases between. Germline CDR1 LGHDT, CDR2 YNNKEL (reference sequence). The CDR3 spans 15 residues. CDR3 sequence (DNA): TGTGCCAGCAGCCAGACGGGAGGTAATAATTCACCCCTCCACTTT. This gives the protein CASSQTGGNNSPLHF.

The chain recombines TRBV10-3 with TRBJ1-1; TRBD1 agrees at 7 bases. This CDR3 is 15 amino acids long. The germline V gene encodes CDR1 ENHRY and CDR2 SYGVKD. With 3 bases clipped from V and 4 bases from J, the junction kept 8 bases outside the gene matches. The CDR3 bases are TGTGCCATCAGTGACCCCGGGACAGAAGTCACTGAAGCTTTCTTT. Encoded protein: CAISDPGTEVTEAFF.

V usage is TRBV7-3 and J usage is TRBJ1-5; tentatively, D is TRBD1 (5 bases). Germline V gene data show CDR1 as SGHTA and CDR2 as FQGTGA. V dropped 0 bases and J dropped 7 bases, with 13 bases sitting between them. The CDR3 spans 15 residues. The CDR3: CASSLTGGSGQPQHF. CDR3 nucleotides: TGTGCCAGCAGCTTAACTGGGGGGTCAGGCCAGCCCCAGCATTTT.

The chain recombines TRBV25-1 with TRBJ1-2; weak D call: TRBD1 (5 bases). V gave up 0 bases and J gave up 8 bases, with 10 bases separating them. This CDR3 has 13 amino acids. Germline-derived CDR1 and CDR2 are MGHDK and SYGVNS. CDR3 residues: CASSEYAGRGYTF. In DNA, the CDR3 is TGTGCCAGCAGTGAATATGCAGGGCGAGGCTACACCTTC.

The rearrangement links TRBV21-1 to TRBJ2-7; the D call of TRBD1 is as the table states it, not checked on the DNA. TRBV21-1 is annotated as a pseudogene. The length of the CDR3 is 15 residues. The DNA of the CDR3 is TGTGCCAGCAGCAAAGCCGTCTCAGGATACTACGAGCAGTACTTC. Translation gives CASSKAVSGYYEQYF.

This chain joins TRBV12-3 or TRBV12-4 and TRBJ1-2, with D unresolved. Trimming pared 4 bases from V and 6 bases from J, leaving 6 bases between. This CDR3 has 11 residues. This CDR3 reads CASSSGDGYTF. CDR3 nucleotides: TGTGCCAGCAGTTCCGGGGATGGCTACACCTTC.

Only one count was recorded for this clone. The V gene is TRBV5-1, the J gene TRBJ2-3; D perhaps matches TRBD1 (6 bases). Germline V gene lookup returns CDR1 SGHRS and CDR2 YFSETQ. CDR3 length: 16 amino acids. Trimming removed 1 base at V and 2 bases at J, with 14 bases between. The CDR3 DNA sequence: TGCGCCAGCAGCTTGCAGGGGCGCGTTGACACAGATACGCAGTATTTT. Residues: CASSLQGRVDTDTQYF. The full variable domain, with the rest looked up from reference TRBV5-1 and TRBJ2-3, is KAGVTQTPRYLIKTRGQQVTLSCSPISGHRSVSWYQQTPGQGLQFLFEYFSETQRNKGNFPGRFSGRQFSNSRSEMNVSTLELGDSALYLCASSLQGRVDTDTQYFGPGTRLTVL.

The CDR3 is CATSRGGTAEAFF. The CDR3 nucleotides are TGTGCCACCAGCAGAGGCGGGACGGCCGAAGCTTTCTTT. The V and J genes are TRBV15 and TRBJ1-1, with D possibly being TRBD1 (5 bases). Trimming pared 1 base from V and 8 bases from J, leaving 11 bases between. The CDR3 sequence is 13 residues long. Per germline, CDR1 LNHNV and CDR2 YYDKDF (reference sequence).

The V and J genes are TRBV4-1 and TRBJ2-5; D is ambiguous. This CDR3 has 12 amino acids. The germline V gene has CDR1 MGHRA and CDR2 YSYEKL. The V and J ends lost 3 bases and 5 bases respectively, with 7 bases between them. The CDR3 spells CASSHSGETQYF. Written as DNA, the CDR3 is TGCGCCAGCAGCCATTCCGGGGAGACCCAGTACTTC.

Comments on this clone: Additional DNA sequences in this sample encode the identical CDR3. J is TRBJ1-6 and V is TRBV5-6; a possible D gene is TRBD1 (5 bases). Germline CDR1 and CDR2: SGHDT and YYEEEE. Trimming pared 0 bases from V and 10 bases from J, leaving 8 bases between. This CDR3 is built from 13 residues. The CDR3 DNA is TGTGCCAGCAGCTTGGGGGGGGGATCACCCCTCCACTTT. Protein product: CASSLGGGSPLHF.

CDR3 region: CASRPDRGDYGYTF. The CDR3, as DNA: TGTGCCAGCAGGCCGGACAGGGGGGACTATGGCTACACCTTC. V usage is TRBV6-4 and J usage is TRBJ1-2, with 10 bases identical to TRBD1. Trimming took 6 bases from V and 3 from J; bases not matched to a gene: 4. The CDR3 spans 14 residues. The germline V gene has CDR1 MRHNA and CDR2 SNTAGT.

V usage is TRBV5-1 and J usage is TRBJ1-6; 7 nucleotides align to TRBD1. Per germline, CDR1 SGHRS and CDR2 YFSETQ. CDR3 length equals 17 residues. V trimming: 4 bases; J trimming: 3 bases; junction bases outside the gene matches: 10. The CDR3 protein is CASSNPQGSIYNSPLHF. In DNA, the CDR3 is TGCGCCAGCAGCAACCCACAGGGGTCTATCTATAATTCACCCCTCCACTTT.

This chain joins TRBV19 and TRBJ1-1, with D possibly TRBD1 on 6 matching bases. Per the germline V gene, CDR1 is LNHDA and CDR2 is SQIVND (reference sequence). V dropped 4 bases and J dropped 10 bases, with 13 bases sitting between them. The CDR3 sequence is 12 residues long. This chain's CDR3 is CASSTQDRRAFF. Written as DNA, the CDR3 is TGTGCCAGTAGTACCCAAGACAGGAGAGCTTTCTTT. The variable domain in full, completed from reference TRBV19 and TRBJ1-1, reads DGGITQSPKYLFRKEGQNVTLSCEQNLNHDAMYWYRQDPGQGLRLIYYSQIVNDFQKGDIAEGYSVSREKKESFPLTVTSAQKNPTAFYLCASSTQDRRAFFGQGTRLTVV.

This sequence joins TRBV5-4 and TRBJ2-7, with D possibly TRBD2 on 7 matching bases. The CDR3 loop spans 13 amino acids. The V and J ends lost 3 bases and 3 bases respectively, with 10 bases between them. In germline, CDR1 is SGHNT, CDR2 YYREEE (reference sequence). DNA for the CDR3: TGTGCCAGCAGCTCGAGGGGGGGCTACGAGCAGTACTTC. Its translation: CASSSRGGYEQYF.

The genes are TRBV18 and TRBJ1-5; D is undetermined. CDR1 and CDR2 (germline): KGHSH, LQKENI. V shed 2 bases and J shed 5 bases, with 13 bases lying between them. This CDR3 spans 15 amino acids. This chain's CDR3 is CASSPIAATDQPQHF. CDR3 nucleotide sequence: TGTGCCAGCTCACCAATCGCTGCTACCGATCAGCCCCAGCATTTT.

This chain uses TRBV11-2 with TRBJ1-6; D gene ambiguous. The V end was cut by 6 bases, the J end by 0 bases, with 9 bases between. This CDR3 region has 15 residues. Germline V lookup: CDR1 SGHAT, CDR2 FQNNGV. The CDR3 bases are TGTGCCAGCAGTTTGATGAGCTCCTATAATTCACCCCTCCACTTT. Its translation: CASSLMSSYNSPLHF.

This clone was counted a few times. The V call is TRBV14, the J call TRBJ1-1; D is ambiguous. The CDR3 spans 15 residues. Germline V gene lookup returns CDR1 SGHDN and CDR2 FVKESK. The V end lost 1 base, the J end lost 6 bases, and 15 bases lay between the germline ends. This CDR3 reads CASSQVSSKVAEAFF. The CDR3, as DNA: TGTGCCAGCAGCCAAGTCTCTAGCAAGGTCGCTGAAGCTTTCTTT.

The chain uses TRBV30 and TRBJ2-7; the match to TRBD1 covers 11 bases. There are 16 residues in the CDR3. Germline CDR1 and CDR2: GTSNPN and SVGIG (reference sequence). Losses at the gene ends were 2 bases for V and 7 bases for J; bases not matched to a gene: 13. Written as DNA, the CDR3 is TGTGCCTGGAGTCGTACCGGACAGGGGGCTTGGGGTGAGCAGTACTTC. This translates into CAWSRTGQGAWGEQYF.

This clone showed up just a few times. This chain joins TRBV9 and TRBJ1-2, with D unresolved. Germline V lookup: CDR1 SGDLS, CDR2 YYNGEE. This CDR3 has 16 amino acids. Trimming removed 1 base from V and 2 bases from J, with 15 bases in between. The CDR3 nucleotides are TGTGCCAGCAGCGTAATGCTCTCAGGCGCAAACTATGGCTACACCTTC. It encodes CASSVMLSGANYGYTF.

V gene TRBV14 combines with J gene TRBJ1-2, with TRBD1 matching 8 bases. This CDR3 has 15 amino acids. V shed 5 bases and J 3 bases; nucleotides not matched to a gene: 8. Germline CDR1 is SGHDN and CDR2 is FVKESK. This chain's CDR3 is CASSSLDRGYYGYTF. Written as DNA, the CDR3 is TGTGCCAGCAGCTCCCTTGACAGGGGATACTATGGCTACACCTTC.

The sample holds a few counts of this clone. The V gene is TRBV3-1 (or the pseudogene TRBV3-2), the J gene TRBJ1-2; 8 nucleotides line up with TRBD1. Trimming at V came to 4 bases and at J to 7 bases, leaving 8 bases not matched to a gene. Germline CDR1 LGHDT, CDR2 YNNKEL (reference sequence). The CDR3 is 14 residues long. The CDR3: CASSPLGQEFGYTF. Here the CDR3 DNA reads TGTGCCAGCAGCCCACTGGGACAGGAATTTGGCTACACCTTC.

For the CDR3, the DNA is TGCGCCAGCAGCTTGGACCAGGGGGCGGAGGAGACCCAGTACTTC. It specifies CASSLDQGAEETQYF. The rearrangement links TRBV5-1 to TRBJ2-5; TRBD1 agrees at 8 bases. This CDR3 region has 15 residues. The germline V gene encodes CDR1 SGHRS and CDR2 YFSETQ. V trimming: 0 bases; J trimming: 5 bases; junction bases outside the gene matches: 6.

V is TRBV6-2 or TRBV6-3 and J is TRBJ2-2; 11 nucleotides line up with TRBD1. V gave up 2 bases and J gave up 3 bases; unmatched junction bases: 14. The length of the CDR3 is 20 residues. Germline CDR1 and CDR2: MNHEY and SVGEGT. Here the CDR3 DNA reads TGTGCCAGCAGTTACAACCCACATTTGGACAGGGGGCGATACACCGGGGAGCTGTTTTTT. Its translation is CASSYNPHLDRGRYTGELFF.

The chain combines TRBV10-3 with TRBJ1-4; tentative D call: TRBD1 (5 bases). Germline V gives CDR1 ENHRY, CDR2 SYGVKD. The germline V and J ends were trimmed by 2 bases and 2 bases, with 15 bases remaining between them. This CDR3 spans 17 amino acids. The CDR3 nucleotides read TGTGCCATCAGTGAGGGTGGGGGGGACCCGACTAATGAAAAACTGTTTTTT. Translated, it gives CAISEGGGDPTNEKLFF.